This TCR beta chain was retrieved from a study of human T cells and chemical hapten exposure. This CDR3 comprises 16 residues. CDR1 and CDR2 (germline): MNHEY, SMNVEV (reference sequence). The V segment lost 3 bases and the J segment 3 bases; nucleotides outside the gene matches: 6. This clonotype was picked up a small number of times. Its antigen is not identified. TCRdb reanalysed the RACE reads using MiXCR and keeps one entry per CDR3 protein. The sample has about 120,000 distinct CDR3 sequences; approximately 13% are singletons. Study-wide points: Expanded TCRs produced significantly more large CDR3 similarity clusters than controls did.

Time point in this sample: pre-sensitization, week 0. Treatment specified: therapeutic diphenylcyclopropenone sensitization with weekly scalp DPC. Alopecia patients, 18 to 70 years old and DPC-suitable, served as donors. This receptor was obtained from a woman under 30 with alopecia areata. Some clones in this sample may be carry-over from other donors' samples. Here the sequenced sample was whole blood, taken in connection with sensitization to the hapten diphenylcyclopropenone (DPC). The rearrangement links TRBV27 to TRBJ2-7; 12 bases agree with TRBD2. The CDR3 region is CASSLASSGGGYEQYF. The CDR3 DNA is TGTGCCAGCAGTTTGGCGTCTAGCGGGGGGGGCTACGAGCAGTACTTC.